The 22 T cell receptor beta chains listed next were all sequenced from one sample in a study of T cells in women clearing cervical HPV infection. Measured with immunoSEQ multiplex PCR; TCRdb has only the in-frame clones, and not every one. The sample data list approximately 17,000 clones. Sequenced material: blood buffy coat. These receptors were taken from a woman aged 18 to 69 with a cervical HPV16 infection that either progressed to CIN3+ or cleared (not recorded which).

The covered CDR3 bases are TGTGCCAGCTCACTGAACAGGGGATTGGGCCCCTACGAG. As protein: CASSLNRGLGPYE. The entire CDR3 is CASSLNRGLGPYEQYF. The rearrangement joins TRBV18 to TRBJ2-7, with 7 bases aligning to TRBD1. The missing CDR3 end, 3 residues past where the read stops, is filled in from the germline J gene. Germline lookup yields CDR1 KGHSH and CDR2 LQKENI. This CDR3 spans 16 amino acids. The V segment lost 4 bases and the J segment 2 bases; nucleotides outside the gene matches: 11. The full variable domain, completed using reference TRBV18 and TRBJ2-7, is NAGVMQNPRHLVRRRGQEARLRCSPMKGHSHVYWYRQLPEEGLKFMVYLQKENIIDESGMPKERFSAEFPKEGPSILRIQQVVRGDSAAYFCASSLNRGLGPYEQYFGPGTRLTVT.

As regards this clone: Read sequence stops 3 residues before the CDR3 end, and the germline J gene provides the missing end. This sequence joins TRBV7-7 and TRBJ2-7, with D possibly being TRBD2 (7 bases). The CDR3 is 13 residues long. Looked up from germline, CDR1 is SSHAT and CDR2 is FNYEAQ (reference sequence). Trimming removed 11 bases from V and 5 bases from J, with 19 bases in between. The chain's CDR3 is CASSRGAYDEQYF. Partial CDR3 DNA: TGTGCCTCCTCACGGGGGGCGTACGACGAG.

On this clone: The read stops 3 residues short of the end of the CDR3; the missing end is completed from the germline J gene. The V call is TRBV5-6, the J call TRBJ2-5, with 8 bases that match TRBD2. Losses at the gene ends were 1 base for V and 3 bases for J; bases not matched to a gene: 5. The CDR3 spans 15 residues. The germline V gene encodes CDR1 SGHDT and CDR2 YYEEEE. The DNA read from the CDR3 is TGTGCCAGCAGCTTGCGGACTAGCAGTAAAGAGACC. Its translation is CASSLRTSSKET. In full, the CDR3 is CASSLRTSSKETQYF.

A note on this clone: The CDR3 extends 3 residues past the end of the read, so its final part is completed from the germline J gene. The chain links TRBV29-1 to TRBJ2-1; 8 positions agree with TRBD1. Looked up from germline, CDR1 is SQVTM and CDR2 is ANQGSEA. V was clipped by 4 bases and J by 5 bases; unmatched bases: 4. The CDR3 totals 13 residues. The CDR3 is CSVVGTGNNEQFF. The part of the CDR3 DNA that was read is TGCAGCGTTGTCGGGACAGGTAACAATGAG.

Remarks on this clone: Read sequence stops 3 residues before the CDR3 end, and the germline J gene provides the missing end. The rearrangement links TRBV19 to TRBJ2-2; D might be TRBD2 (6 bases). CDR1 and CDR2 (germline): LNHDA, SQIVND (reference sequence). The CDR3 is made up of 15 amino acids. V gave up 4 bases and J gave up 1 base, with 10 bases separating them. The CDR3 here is CASSTLRGNTGELFF. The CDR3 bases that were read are TGTGCCAGTAGTACGTTGCGGGGGAACACCGGGGAG. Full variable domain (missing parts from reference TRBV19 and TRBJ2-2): DGGITQSPKYLFRKEGQNVTLSCEQNLNHDAMYWYRQDPGQGLRLIYYSQIVNDFQKGDIAEGYSVSREKKESFPLTVTSAQKNPTAFYLCASSTLRGNTGELFFGEGSRLTVL.

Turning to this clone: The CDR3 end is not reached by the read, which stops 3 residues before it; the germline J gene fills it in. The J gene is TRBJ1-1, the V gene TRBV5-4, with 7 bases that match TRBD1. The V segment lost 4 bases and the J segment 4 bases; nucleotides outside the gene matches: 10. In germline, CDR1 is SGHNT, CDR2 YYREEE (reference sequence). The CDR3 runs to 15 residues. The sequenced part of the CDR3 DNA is TGTGCCAGCAGCGCCGGACAGGTTGGAGGCACTGAA. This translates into CASSAGQVGGTE. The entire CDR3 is CASSAGQVGGTEAFF.

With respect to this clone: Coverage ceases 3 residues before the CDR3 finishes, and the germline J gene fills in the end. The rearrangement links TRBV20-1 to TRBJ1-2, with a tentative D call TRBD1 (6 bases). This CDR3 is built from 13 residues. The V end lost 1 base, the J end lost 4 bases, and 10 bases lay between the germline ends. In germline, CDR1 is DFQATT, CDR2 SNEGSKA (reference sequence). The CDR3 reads CSARVGQSYGYTF. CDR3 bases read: TGCAGTGCTAGAGTAGGACAGTCCTATGGC.

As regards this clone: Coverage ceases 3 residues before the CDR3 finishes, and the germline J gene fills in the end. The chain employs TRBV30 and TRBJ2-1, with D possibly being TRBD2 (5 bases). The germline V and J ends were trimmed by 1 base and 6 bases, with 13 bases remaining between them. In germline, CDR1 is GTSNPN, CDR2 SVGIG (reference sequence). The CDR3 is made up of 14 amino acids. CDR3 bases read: TGTGCCTGGAGTGGTAGCGCCGATTTCAATGAG. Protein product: CAWSGSADFNE. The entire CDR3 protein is CAWSGSADFNEQFF.

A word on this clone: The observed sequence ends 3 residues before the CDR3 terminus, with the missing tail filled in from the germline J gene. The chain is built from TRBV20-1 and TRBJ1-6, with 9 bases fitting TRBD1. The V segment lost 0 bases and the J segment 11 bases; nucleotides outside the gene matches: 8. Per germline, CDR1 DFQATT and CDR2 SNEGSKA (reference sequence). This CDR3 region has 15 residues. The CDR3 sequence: CSARERDRVYAPLHF. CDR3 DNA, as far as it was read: TGCAGTGCTAGAGAGAGGGACAGGGTATATGCACCC.

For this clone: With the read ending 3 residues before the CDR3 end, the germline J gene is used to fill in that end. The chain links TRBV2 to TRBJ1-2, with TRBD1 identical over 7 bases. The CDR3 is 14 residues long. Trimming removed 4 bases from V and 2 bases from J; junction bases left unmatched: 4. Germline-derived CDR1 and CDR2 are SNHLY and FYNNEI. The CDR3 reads CASSAGGTNYGYTF. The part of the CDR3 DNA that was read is TGTGCCAGCAGTGCAGGGGGAACGAACTATGGC. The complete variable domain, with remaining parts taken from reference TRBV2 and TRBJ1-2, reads EPEVTQTPSHQVTQMGQEVILRCVPISNHLYFYWYRQILGQKVEFLVSFYNNEISEKSEIFDDQFSVERPDGSNFTLKIRSTKLEDSAMYFCASSAGGTNYGYTFGSGTRLTVV.

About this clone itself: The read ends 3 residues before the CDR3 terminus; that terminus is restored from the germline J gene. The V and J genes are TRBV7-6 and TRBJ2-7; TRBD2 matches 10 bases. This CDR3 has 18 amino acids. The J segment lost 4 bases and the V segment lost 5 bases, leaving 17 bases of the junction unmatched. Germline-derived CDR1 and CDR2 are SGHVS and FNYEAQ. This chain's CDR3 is CASSQGETSGAQKYEQYF. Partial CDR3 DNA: TGTGCCAGCAGCCAAGGAGAAACTAGCGGGGCTCAAAAGTACGAG.

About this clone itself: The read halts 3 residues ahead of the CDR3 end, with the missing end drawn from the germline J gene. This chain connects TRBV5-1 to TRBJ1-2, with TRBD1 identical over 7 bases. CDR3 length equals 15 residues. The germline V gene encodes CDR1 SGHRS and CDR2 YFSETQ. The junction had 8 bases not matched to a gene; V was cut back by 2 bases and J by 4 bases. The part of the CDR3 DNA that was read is TGCGCCAGCAGCTTAGAAGGGGCAGGGGGCTATGGC. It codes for CASSLEGAGGYG. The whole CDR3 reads CASSLEGAGGYGYTF.

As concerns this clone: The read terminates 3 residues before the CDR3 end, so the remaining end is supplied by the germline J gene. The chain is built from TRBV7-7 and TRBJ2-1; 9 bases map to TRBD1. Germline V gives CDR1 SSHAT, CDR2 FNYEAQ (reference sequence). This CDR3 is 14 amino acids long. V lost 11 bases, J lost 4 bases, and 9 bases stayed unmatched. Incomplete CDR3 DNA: TGTGCCTGCACAGACAGGGGGAAATACAATGAG. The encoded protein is CACTDRGKYNE. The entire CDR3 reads CACTDRGKYNEQFF. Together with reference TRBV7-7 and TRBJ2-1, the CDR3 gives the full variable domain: GAGVSQSPRYKVTKRGQDVTLRCDPISSHATLYWYQQALGQGPEFLTYFNYEAQPDKSGLPSDRFSAERPEGSISTLTIQRTEQRDSAMYRCACTDRGKYNEQFFGPGTRLTVL.

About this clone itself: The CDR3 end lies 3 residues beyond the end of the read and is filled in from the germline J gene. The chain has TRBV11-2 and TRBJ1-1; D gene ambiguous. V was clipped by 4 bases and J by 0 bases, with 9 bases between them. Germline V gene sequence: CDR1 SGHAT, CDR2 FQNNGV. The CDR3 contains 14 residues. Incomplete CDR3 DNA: TGTGCCAGCAGCTCACAGTTAATGAACACTGAA. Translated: CASSSQLMNTE. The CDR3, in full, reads CASSSQLMNTEAFF.

The CDR3: CASSQLGADNSPLHF. CDR3 DNA, as far as it was read: TGCGCCAGCAGCCAGTTGGGGGCAGATAATTCACCC. This rearrangement joins TRBV4-1 to TRBJ1-6; TRBD1 is a possible D gene (6 bases). The DNA ends 3 residues before the CDR3 does, and the rest of the CDR3 is filled in from the germline J gene. This CDR3 is 15 amino acids long. Germline-derived CDR1 and CDR2 are MGHRA and YSYEKL. With 3 bases removed from V and 5 bases from J, the gap between germline ends came to 11 bases.

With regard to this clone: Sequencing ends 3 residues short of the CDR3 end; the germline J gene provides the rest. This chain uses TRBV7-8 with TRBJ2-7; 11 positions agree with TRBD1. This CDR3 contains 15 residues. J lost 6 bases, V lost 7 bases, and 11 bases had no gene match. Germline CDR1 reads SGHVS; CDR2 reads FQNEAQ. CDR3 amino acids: CASIEDRGRFGEQYF. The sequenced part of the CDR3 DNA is TGTGCCAGCATCGAGGACAGGGGGCGGTTTGGCGAG.

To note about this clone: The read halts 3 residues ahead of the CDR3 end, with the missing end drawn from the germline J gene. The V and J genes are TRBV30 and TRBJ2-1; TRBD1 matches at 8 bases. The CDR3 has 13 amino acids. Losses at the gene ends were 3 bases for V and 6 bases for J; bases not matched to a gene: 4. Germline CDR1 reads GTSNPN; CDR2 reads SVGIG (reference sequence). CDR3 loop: CAWSRDRGNEQFF. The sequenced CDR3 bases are TGTGCCTGGAGCCGTGACAGGGGCAATGAG.

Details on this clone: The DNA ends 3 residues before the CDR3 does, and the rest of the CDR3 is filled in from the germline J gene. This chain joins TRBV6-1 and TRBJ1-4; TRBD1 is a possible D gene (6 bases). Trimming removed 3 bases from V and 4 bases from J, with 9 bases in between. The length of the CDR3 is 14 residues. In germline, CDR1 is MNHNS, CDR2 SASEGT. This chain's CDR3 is CASSDRGLNEKLFF. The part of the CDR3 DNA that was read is TGTGCCAGCAGTGACAGGGGCCTTAATGAAAAA.

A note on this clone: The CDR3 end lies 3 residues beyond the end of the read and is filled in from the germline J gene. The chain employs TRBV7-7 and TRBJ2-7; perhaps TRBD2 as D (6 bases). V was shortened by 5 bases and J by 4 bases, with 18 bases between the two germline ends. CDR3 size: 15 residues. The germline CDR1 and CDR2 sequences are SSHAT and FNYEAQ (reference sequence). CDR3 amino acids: CASSIDSGGLYEQYF. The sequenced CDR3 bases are TGTGCCAGCAGCATAGATAGCGGAGGTTTGTACGAG.

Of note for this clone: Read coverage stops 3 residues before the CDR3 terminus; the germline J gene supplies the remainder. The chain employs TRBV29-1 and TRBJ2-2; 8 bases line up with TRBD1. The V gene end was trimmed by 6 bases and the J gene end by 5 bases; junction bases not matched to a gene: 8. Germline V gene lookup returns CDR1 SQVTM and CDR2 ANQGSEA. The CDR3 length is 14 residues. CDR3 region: CSVTGEVGTGELFF. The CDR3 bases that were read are TGCAGCGTGACAGGGGAAGTAGGGACCGGGGAG.

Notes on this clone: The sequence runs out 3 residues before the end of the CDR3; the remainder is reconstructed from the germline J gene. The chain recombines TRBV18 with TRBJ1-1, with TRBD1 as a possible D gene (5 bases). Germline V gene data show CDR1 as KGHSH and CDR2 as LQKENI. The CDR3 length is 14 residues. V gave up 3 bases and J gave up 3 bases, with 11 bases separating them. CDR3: CASSPRATDTEAFF. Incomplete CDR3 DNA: TGTGCCAGCTCACCCAGGGCTACGGACACTGAA.

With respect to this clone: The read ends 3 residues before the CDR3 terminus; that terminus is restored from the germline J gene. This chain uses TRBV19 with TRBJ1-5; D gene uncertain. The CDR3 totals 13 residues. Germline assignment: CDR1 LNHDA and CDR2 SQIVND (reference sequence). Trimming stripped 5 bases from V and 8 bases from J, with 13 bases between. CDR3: CASSPNLFEPQHF. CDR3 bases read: TGTGCCAGTAGTCCTAACCTCTTTGAGCCC.